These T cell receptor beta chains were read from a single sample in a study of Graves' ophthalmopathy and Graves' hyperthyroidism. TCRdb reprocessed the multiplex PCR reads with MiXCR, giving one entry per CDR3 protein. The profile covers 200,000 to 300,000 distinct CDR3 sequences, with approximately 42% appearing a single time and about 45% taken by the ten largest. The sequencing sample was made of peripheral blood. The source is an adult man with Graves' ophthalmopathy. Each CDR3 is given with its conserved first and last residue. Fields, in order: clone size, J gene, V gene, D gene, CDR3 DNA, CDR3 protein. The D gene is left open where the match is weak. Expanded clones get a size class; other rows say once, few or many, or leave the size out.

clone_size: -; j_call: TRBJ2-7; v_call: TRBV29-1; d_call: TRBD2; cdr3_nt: TGCAGCGTTGGGGGGACTAGCGGGACCAATGAGCAGTACTTC; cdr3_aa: CSVGGTSGTNEQYF
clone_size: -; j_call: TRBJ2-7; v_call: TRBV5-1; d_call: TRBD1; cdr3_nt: TGCGCCAGCAGCATTGGGACAGGGAGAGGCGAGCAGTACTTC; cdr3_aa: CASSIGTGRGEQYF
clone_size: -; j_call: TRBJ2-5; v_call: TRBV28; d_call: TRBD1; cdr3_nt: TGTGCCAGCAGCTTATCAACAGGGGGCGTACAAGAGACCCAGTACTTC; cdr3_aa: CASSLSTGGVQETQYF
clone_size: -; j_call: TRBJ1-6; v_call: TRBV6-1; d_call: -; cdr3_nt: TGTGCCAGCAGTGAAGAGACAGGACCATATAATTCACCCCTCCACTTT; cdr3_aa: CASSEETGPYNSPLHF
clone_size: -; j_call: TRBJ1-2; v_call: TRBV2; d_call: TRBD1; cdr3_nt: TGTGCCAGCAGCTTCTCCGGGACAGGACCCCCGACAAATGGCCACACCTTC; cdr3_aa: CASSFSGTGPPTNGHTF
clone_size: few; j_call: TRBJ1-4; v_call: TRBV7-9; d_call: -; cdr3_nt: TGTGCCAGCAGCTTCCTCCCTTCTAAAAAACTGTTTTTT; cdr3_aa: CASSFLPSKKLFF
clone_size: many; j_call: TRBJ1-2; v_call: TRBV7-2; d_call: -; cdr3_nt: TGTGCCAGCAGCTTAGTAGGAGGTGATGGCTACACCTTC; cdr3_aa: CASSLVGGDGYTF
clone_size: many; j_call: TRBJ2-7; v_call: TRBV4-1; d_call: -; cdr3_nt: TGCGCCAGCAGCTTCCGGGCAGGGCACGAGCAGTACTTC; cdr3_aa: CASSFRAGHEQYF
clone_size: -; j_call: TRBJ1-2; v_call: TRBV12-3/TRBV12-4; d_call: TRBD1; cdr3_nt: TGTGCCAGCAGTGCCCGGGACAGGGAAGGCTACACCTTC; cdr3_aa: CASSARDREGYTF
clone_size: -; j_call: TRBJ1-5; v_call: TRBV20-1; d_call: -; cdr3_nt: TGCAGTGCTCCTACAGGCCCCAATCAGCCCCAGCATTTT; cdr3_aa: CSAPTGPNQPQHF
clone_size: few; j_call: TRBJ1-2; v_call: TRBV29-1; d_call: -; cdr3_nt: TGCAGCGTTGAAGATCTTCTGGCGGAATCTGGGGTAGGAGGCTACACCTTC; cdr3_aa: CSVEDLLAESGVGGYTF
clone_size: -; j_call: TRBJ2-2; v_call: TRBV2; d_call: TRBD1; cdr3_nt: TGTGCCAGCAGACCCGGGACAGGGGCCACCGGGGAGCTGTTTTTT; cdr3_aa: CASRPGTGATGELFF
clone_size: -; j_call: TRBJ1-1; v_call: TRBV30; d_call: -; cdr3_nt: TGTGCCTGGGCAGACGACTTTGAAGCTTTCTTT; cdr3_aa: CAWADDFEAFF
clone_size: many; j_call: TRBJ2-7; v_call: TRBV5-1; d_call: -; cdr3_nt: TGCGCCAGCAGCTTGGTGACGGATGCTCCCTACGAGCAGTACTTC; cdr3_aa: CASSLVTDAPYEQYF
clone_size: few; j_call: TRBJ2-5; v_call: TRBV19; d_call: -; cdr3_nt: TGTGCCAGTAGTATTGTTCAGCAAGAGACCCAGTACTTC; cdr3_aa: CASSIVQQETQYF
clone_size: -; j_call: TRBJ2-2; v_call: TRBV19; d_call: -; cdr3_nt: TGTGCCAGTAGTATAATGGCGCTTCAGGCCGGGGAGCTGTTTTTT; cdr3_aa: CASSIMALQAGELFF
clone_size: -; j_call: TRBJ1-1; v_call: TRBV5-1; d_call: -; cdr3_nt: TGCGCCAGCAGCCCCACCGGGGGTTTAGGGGACCTGAACACTGAAGCTTTCTTT; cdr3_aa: CASSPTGGLGDLNTEAFF
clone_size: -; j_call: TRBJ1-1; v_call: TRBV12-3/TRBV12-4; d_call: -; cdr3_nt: TGTGCCAGCATCAACGACCCGAGTGAAGCTTTCTTT; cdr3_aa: CASINDPSEAFF
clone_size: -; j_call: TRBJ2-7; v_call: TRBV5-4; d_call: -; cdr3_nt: TGTGCCAGCAGCTTGGGCCTGTCCCCCTACGAGCAGTACTTC; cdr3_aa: CASSLGLSPYEQYF
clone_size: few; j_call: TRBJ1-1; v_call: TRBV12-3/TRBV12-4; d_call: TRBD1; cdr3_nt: TGTGCCAGCAACCGACAGGGACTCAACACTGAAGCTTTCTTT; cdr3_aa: CASNRQGLNTEAFF
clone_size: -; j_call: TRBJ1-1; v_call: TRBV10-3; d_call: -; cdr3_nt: TGTGCCATCAAAGGGGATACTGAAGCTTTCTTT; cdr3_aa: CAIKGDTEAFF
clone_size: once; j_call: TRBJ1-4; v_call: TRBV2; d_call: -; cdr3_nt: TGTGCCAGCTCTTTCGGACGGACTGCGAATGAAAAACTGTTTTTT; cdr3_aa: CASSFGRTANEKLFF
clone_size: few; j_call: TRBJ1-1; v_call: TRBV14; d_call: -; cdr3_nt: TGTGCCAGCAGCCAACAGGGTTACACTGAAGCTTTCTTT; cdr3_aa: CASSQQGYTEAFF
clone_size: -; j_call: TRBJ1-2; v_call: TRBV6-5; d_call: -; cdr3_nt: TGTGCCAGCAGCCCAGAGGCTAGTGGCTACACCTTC; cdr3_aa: CASSPEASGYTF
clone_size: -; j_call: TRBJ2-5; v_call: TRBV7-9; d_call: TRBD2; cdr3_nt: TGTGCCAGCAGCCCCCCCGCTAGCGGGTTTGGGGAGACCCAGTACTTC; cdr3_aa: CASSPPASGFGETQYF
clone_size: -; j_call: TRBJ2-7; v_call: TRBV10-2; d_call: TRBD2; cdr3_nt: TGCGCCAGCAGACCCTTTGCGGGGAGGGAAGACTACGAGCAGTACTTC; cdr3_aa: CASRPFAGREDYEQYF
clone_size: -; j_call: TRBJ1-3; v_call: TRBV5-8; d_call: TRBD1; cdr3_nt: TGTGCCAGCAGCTGGGACAGGGAGAACACCATATATTTT; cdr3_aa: CASSWDRENTIYF
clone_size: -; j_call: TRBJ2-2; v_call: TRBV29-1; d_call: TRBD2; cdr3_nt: TGCAGCGTTGGTTGGGGGACTAGCGGAGTCGCGAACACCGGGGAGCTGTTTTTT; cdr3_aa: CSVGWGTSGVANTGELFF
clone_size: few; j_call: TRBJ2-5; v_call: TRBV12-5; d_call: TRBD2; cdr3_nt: TGTGCTAGTGCCCTGACTAGCGGGGAAGAGACCCAGTACTTC; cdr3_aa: CASALTSGEETQYF
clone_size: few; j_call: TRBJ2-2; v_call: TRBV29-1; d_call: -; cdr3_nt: TGCAGCGTGATGGGACAACGAAACACCGGGGAGCTGTTTTTT; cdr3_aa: CSVMGQRNTGELFF
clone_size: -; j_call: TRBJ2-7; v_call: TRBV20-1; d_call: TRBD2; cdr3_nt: TGCAGTGCTAGGGATAGGAGGCTAGCGGGAGGCGACGAGCAGTACTTC; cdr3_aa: CSARDRRLAGGDEQYF